This T cell receptor beta chain was sequenced in a study of T cells after yellow fever vaccination. This CDR3 is 18 amino acids long. Between the trimmed V and J ends, which lost 5 bases and 5 bases, there was a span of 25 bases. Germline lookup yields CDR1 MNHNS and CDR2 SASEGT. TCR cDNA, made by 5'RACE template switching, carried an added universal primer site and UMIs. One entry per CDR3 protein, called by TCRdb with MiXCR from the 5' RACE reads. The profile shows about 550,000 distinct CDR3 sequences, about 19% of them singletons. This clonotype has just a few counts. The clonotype comes from a man aged 30 to 45 who received the YFV17D yellow fever vaccine. The chain has TRBV6-1 and TRBJ2-1, with a tentative D call TRBD2 (5 bases). The specimen comprised PBMCs, sampled 15 days after the yellow fever booster vaccination. The CDR3 is CASSRPMGMGVWHNEQFF. Here the CDR3 DNA reads TGTGCCAGCAGTCGCCCGATGGGGATGGGAGTTTGGCACAATGAGCAGTTCTTC.